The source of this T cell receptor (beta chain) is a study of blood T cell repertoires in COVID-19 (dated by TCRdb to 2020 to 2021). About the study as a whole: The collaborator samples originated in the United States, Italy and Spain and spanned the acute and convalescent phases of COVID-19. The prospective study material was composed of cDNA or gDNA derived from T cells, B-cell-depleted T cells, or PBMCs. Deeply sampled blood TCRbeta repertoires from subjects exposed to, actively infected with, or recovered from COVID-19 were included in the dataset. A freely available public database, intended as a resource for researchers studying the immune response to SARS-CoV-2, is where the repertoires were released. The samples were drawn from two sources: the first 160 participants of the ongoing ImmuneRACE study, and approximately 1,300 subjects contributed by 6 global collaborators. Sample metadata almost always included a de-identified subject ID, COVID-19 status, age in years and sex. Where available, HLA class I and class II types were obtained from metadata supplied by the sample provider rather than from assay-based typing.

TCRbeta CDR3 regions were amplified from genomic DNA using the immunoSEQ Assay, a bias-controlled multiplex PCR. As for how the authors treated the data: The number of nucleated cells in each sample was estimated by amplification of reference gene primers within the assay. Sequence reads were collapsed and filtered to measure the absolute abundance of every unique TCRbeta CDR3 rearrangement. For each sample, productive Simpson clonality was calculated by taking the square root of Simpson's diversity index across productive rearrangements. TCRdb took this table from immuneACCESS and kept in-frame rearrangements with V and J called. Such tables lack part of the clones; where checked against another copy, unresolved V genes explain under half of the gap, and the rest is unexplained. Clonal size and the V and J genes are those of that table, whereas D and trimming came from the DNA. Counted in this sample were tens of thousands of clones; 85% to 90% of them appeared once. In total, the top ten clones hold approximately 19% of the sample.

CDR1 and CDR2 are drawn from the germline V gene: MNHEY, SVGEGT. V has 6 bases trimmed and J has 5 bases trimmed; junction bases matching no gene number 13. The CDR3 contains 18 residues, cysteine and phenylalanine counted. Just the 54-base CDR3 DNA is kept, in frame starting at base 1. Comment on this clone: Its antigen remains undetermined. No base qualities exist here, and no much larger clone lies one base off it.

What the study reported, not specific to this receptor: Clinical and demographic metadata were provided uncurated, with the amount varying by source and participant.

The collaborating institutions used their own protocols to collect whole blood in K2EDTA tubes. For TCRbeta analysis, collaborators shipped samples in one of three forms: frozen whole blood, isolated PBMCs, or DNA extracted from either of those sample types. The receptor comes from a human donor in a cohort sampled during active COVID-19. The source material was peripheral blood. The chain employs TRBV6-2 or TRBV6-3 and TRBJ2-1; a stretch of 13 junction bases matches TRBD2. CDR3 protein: CASSLYGLAGAWHNEQFF. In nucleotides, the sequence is TGTGCCAGCAGCCTTTATGGACTAGCGGGAGCCTGGCACAATGAGCAGTTCTTC.